The TCR beta chain described here comes from a study of T cell changes during pregnancy in multiple sclerosis (dated by TCRdb to the late 2010s). In terms of the full investigation: Changes in the T cell repertoire over the course of pregnancy were examined in this study in women with multiple sclerosis.

Relative to germline, V is missing 1 base and J is missing 9 bases, with 8 bases of the junction outside any gene match. From the cysteine through the phenylalanine, the CDR3 covers 15 amino acids. Left in the record is the CDR3 DNA by itself, 45 bases read in frame from the first base. The germline V gene specifies SGHAT as CDR1 and FQNNGV as CDR2. The library was produced with the immunoSEQ multiplex PCR assay. In its TCRdb copy, this immuneACCESS table keeps in-frame sequences only and misses some clones. Where compared with another copy, unresolved V genes explain less than half of these, and the others have no known cause. Across this sample there are tens of thousands of clones, with under 95% seen only once. The ten biggest clones cover around 0.47% of the sample. Notes on this clone: The specificity of this receptor is unknown. Base-call qualities are not available, and no considerably larger clone is one nucleotide away.

This TCR was sampled from a female donor with multiple sclerosis, enrolled in a pregnancy study. In this chain, TRBV11-2 is recombined with TRBJ2-1; the central 8 bases match TRBD2. The specimen was CD4+ T cells from peripheral blood mononuclear cells, collected after pregnancy. The CDR3 sequence is CASSLGTSRRGEQFF. Here is the DNA: TGTGCCAGCAGCTTAGGGACTAGCCGTCGGGGTGAGCAGTTCTTC.